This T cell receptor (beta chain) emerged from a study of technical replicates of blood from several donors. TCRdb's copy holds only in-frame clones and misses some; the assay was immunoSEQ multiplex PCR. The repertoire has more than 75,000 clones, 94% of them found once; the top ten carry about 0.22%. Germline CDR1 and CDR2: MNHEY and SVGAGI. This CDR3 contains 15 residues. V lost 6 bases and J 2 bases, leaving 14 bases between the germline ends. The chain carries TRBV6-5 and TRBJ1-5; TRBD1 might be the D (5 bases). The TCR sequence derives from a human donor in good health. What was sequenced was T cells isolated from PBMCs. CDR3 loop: CASRPEVRGNQPQHF. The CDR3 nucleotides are TGTGCCAGCAGGCCAGAGGTCAGGGGCAATCAGCCCCAGCATTTT.